This T cell receptor (beta chain) was sequenced in a study of T cell repertoires in cytomegalovirus infection. Study at large: In public TCR beta signatures, there were indications of both CMV infection and matching HLA type.

This clonotype was seen ten or more times. Its specificity is unknown. TCRdb analysed the reads with MiXCR anew, one entry per CDR3 protein. There are approximately 500,000 distinct CDR3 sequences in the sample; approximately 11% occur only once, and 10% lies in the top ten. Broader study findings: Totalled public TCR beta family frequency picked out people who carried CMV plus the relevant HLA. Across the ex vivo response, the dominant clonotypes were HLA-C-restricted CMV-specific TCR beta clonotypes.

V was trimmed by 2 bases and J by 8 bases, leaving 7 bases between them. The CDR3 loop spans 13 amino acids. Germline V gene sequence: CDR1 SGHVS, CDR2 FQNEAQ. Input material: PBMCs. The TCR sequence derives from a human donor in good health (CMV status not recorded). Some clones in this sample may be carry-over from other donors' samples. The gene calls are TRBV7-8 and TRBJ1-6, with D unresolved. CDR3 bases: TGTGCCAGCAGCTTACGGAGGGATTCACCCCTCCACTTT. This gives the protein CASSLRRDSPLHF.